This is a list of T cell receptor beta chains from one sample in a study of beta chain features in type 1 diabetes. The data were produced by immunoSEQ multiplex PCR, yet TCRdb's version contains in-frame clones alone and is incomplete. The table lists over 200,000 clones, under 13% of them singletons. The sequenced sample consisted of naive CD4+ T cells from blood. The receptors were sampled from a man in his thirties or forties with type 1 diabetes. The CDR3 runs from the conserved cysteine through the conserved F or W. The D gene is left open where the match is weak. Clone size is not always given. Where it is, it says once, few, many or a class for expanded clones.

CDR3 length	V gene	J gene	D gene	clone size	CDR3 protein	CDR3 DNA
16	TRBV5-4	TRBJ1-1	TRBD1	few	CASSNRGRLVRTEAFF	TGTGCCAGCAGCAACAGGGGGCGCTTGGTTCGGACTGAAGCTTTCTTT
16	TRBV10-2	TRBJ1-3	NA	NA	CASSEVGGASGNTIYF	TGCGCCAGCAGTGAAGTCGGCGGGGCCTCTGGAAACACCATATATTTT
14	TRBV2	TRBJ1-6	NA	once	CASSLAGDGSPLHF	TGTGCCAGCAGCCTCGCAGGGGATGGTTCACCCCTCCACTTT
14	TRBV19	TRBJ1-5	TRBD1	few	CASGSRGPTQPQHF	TGTGCCAGCGGGTCGAGGGGGCCCACTCAGCCCCAGCATTTT
15	TRBV28	TRBJ2-5	TRBD2	few	CASNLLAGTGETQYF	TGTGCCAGCAACTTACTAGCGGGGACGGGAGAGACCCAGTACTTC
14	TRBV5-1	TRBJ1-5	NA	NA	CASSLEGNNQPQHF	TGCGCCAGCAGCTTGGAGGGGAACAATCAGCCCCAGCATTTT
15	TRBV5-6	TRBJ1-1	TRBD1	NA	CASSSSGTGRSEAFF	TGTGCCAGCAGCAGTTCCGGGACAGGTAGGTCTGAAGCTTTCTTT
14	TRBV2	TRBJ1-5	NA	NA	CASRDQRGGGTQHF	TGTGCCAGCAGAGATCAAAGAGGGGGGGGGACCCAGCATTTT
15	TRBV5-1	TRBJ2-7	NA	few	CASSLNGAIRGEQYF	TGCGCCAGCAGCTTGAACGGCGCAATACGGGGCGAGCAGTACTTC
15	TRBV14	TRBJ2-5	TRBD2	NA	CASSQVRGSQETQYF	TGTGCCAGCAGCCAGGTGCGGGGGTCCCAAGAGACCCAGTACTTC
15	TRBV11-2	TRBJ1-1	NA	NA	CASSTTDSVGTEAFF	TGTGCCAGCAGCACGACAGACTCGGTAGGCACTGAAGCTTTCTTT
13	TRBV18	TRBJ2-5	NA	few	CASSPDIQETQYF	TGTGCCAGCTCACCCGACATCCAAGAGACCCAGTACTTC
12	TRBV10-3	TRBJ2-1	TRBD1	few	CAIRDRGNEQFF	TGTGCCATCAGGGACAGGGGCAATGAGCAGTTCTTC
14	TRBV9	TRBJ1-1	NA	few	CASSPREGNTEAFF	TGTGCCAGCAGCCCCAGGGAGGGCAACACTGAAGCTTTCTTT
15	TRBV5-1	TRBJ1-1	NA	few	CASRGAGTLNTEAFF	TGCGCCAGCAGGGGAGCCGGGACACTGAACACTGAAGCTTTCTTT
17	TRBV28	TRBJ2-5	TRBD2	few	CASSLLPGLVGRETQYF	TGTGCCAGCAGTTTACTCCCGGGACTAGTTGGGAGGGAGACCCAGTACTTC